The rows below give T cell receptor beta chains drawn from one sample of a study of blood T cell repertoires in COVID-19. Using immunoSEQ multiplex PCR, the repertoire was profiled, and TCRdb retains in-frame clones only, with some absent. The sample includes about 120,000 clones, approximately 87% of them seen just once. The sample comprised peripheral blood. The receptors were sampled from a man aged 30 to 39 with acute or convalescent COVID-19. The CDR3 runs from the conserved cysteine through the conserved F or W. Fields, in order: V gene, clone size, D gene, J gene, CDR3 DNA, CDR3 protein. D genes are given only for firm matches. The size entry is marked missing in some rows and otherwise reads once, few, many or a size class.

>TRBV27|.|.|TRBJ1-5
TGTGCCAGCAGTTTATACAGCAGCAATCAGCCCCAGCATTTT
CASSLYSSNQPQHF
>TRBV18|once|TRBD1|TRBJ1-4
TGTGCCAGCTCACCAAGGACAGGGGGCGATGAAAAACTGTTTTTT
CASSPRTGGDEKLFF
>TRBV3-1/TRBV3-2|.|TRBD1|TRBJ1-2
TGTGCCAGCAGCCAAGAGACAGGGGAGCTCTATGGCTACACCTTC
CASSQETGELYGYTF
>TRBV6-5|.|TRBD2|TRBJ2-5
TGTGCCAGCAGACCCCCGGGAGGCCTGTCCCTGGCCCAGTACTTC
CASRPPGGLSLAQYF
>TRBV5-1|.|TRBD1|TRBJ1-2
TGCGCCAGCAGCTGGGGACAGGGGGATGGCTACACCTTC
CASSWGQGDGYTF
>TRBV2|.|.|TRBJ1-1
TGTGCCAGACGGACTATCGGGGGGGCCGACACTGAAGCTTTCTTT
CARRTIGGADTEAFF
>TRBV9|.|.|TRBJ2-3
TGTGCCAGCAGCGTAGCGGGAGCGAGCACAGATACGCAGTATTTT
CASSVAGASTDTQYF
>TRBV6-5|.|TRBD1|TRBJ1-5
TGTGCCAGCAGTTACGTCAACAGGGGGCAGGGTCAGCCCCAGCATTTT
CASSYVNRGQGQPQHF
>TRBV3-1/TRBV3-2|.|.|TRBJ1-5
TGTGCCAGCAGCCACCGAGCGGCAGGGGTAGGGCAGCCCCAGCATTTT
CASSHRAAGVGQPQHF
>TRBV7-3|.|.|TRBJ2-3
TGTGCCAGCAGCTTATGGGCGGGGGCCACAGATACGCAGTATTTT
CASSLWAGATDTQYF
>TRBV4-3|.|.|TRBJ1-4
TGCGCCAGCAGCTATACCAGTTACCCCCCTGGCAGAGAAAAACTGTTTTTT
CASSYTSYPPGREKLFF
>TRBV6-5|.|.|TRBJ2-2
TGTGCCAGCAGCTTGACTAGCGGGGAGCTGTTTTTT
CASSLTSGELFF
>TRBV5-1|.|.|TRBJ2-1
TGCGCCAGCAGCTCCGCGTCAGGGTATGAGCAGTTCTTC
CASSSASGYEQFF
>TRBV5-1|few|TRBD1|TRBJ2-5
TGCGCCAGCAGCTGGGGGGACAGGGTGGAGACCCAGTACTTC
CASSWGDRVETQYF
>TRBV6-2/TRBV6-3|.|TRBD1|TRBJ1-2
TGTGCCAGCAGTTACTCAGGGACAGGGGGCAGTGGCTACACCTTC
CASSYSGTGGSGYTF
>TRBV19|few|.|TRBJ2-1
TGTGCCAGTAGTGGGGGCAAACTCGTGTACGAGCAGTTCTTC
CASSGGKLVYEQFF
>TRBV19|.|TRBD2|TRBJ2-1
TGTGCCAGTAGTATAGCTAGCGGGAGGGTCGGATACAATGAGCAGTTCTTC
CASSIASGRVGYNEQFF
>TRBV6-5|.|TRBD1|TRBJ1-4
TGTGCCAGCAGTTACTCTGACAGGGAGAATGAAAAACTGTTTTTT
CASSYSDRENEKLFF
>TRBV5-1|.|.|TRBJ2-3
TGCGCCAGCCACCCCCAGTCCGCGGGACGCACAGATACGCAGTATTTT
CASHPQSAGRTDTQYF
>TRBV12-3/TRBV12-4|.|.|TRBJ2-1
TGTGCCAGCAGGTACTCTAGTGAGCAGTTCTTC
CASRYSSEQFF
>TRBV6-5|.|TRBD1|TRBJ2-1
TGTGCCAGCAGTTACTCTGGACAGGCCGAGCAGTTCTTC
CASSYSGQAEQFF
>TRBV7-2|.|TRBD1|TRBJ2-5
TGTGCCAGCAGCTTAGGGTCCAGGGGGCAAGAGACCCAGTACTTC
CASSLGSRGQETQYF
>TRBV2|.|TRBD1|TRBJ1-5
TGTGCCAGCAGTGTAAGTCTGGACAGGCTCAATCAGCCCCAGCATTTT
CASSVSLDRLNQPQHF
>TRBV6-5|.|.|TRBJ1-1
TGTGCCAGCACAGGTAGGGGACTCACTGAAGCTTTCTTT
CASTGRGLTEAFF
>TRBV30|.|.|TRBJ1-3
TGTGCCTGGAACGACTATAACACCATATATTTT
CAWNDYNTIYF
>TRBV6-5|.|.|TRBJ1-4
TGTGCCAGCTCCCGGCGGGGGGCTAATGAAAAACTGTTTTTT
CASSRRGANEKLFF
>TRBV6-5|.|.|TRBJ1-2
TGTGCCAGCATTAGCAGGGGCGAGAGGGGCTATGGCTACACCTTC
CASISRGERGYGYTF
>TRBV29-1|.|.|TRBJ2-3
TGCAGCGCCCGACAGGGAGGCGGCACAGATACGCAGTATTTT
CSARQGGGTDTQYF
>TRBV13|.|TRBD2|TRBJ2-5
TGTGCCAGCAGCTTAACCCCGCCATCTGCGGGAGGGCCGCGGGAGACCCAGTACTTC
CASSLTPPSAGGPRETQYF
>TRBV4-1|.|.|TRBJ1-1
TGCGCCAGCAGCCAAGGGTTGGCGGAGAACACTGAAGCTTTCTTT
CASSQGLAENTEAFF
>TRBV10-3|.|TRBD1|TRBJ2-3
TGTGCCATCAGTGATAAGGGGGCTTTAGATACGCAGTATTTT
CAISDKGALDTQYF
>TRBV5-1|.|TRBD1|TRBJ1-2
TGCGCCAGCAGCTCAACCGACAGGGTCTATGGCTACACCTTC
CASSSTDRVYGYTF
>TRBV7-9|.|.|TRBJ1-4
TGTGCCAGCAGCTCCGGGACTCGGGAGGAAAAACTGTTTTTT
CASSSGTREEKLFF
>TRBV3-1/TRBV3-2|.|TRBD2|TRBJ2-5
TGTGCCAGCACCCCGGGGGGGGCCGTAGAGACCCAGTACTTC
CASTPGGAVETQYF
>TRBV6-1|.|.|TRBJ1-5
TGTGCCAGCAGTGCCCTCCGGGACAACTATAGCAATCAGCCCCAGCATTTT
CASSALRDNYSNQPQHF
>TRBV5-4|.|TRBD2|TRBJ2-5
TGTGCCAGCAGGGACACTAGCGGGGGACAGGAGTACTTC
CASRDTSGGQEYF
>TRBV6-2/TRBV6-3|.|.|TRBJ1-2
TGTGCCAGCAGTTACTCCGACATGAACTATGGCTACACCTTC
CASSYSDMNYGYTF
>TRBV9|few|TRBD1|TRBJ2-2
TGTGCCAGCAGCGAGGGGGACAGTTACACCGGGGAGCTGTTTTTT
CASSEGDSYTGELFF
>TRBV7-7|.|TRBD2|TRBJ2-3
TGTGCTAGCAGCTTTTCACTAGCGGTAGATACGCAGTATTTT
CASSFSLAVDTQYF
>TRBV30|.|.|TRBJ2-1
TGTGCCTGGAGTACTAGAGGAGTTGGGAATGAGCAGTTCTTC
CAWSTRGVGNEQFF